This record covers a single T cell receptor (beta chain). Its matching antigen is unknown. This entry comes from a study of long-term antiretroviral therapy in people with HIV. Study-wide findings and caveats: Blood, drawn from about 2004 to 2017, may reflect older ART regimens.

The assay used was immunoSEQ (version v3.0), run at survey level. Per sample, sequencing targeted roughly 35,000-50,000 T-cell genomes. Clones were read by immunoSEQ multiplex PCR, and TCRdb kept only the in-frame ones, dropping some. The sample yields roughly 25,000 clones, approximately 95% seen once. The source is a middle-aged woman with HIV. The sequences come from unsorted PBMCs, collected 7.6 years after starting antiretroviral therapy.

The CDR3 loop is CASSFEGEAKNIQYF. The CDR3 region has the DNA TGTGCCAGCAGCTTCGAGGGGGAGGCCAAAAACATTCAGTACTTC. This chain links TRBV5-6 with TRBJ2-4, with D possibly TRBD1 on 6 matching bases. The CDR3 covers 15 residues. The V gene's germline CDR1 is SGHDT and CDR2 YYEEEE. The V end lost 2 bases, the J end lost 1 base, and 10 bases lay between the germline ends.